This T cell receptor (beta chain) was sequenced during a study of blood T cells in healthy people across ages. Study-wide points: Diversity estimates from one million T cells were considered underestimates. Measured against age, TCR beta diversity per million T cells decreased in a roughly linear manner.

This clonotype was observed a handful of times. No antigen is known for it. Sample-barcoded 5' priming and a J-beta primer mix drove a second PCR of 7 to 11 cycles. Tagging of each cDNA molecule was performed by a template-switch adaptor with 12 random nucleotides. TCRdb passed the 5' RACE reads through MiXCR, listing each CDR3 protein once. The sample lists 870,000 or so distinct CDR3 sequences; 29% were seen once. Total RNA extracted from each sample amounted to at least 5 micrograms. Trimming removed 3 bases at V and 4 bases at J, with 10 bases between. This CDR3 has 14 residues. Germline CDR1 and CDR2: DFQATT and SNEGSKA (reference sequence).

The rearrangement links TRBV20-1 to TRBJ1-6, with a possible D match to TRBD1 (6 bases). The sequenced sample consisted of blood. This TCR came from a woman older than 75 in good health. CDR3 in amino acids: CSARAGVYNSPLHF. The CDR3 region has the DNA TGCAGTGCTAGGGCAGGGGTATATAATTCACCCCTCCACTTT.